These T cell receptor beta chains were read from a single sample in a study of T-cell memory formation after mild COVID-19. Via MiXCR, TCRdb re-called the 5' RACE reads, giving one row per CDR3 protein. This table holds about 110,000 distinct CDR3 sequences, roughly a sixth found once. The sample comprised PBMCs or a T cell subset sorted from them (not recorded which). The receptors stem from a man aged 18-30 years who had mild COVID-19 (a few samples of this study predate the infection). Cell type and time point are not known. Each CDR3 is given with its conserved first and last residue. D genes are given only for firm matches. Clone sizes are given selectively: once, few, many, or a class where the clone is expanded.

D gene	clone size	V gene	J gene	CDR3 protein	CDR3 DNA
NA	NA	TRBV7-3	TRBJ1-6	CASAAGEGSPLHF	TGTGCCAGCGCGGCAGGGGAAGGATCACCCCTCCACTTT
NA	few	TRBV5-1	TRBJ2-7	CASSSDPGDSLYEQYF	TGCGCCAGCAGCTCAGACCCAGGGGACTCTCTCTACGAGCAGTACTTC
TRBD2	few	TRBV5-1	TRBJ2-2	CASSLGLAGYMELFF	TGCGCCAGCAGCTTGGGACTAGCGGGGTACATGGAGCTGTTTTTT
NA	few	TRBV7-2	TRBJ2-7	CASSPRGEQYF	TGTGCCAGCAGCCCCAGGGGCGAGCAGTACTTC
TRBD2	NA	TRBV5-6	TRBJ2-1	CASSLVSGTHNEQFF	TGTGCCAGCAGCTTGGTTAGCGGGACTCACAATGAGCAGTTCTTC
NA	NA	TRBV20-1	TRBJ2-7	CSALGRGGGYEQYF	TGCAGTGCTCTAGGAAGGGGAGGAGGCTACGAGCAGTACTTC
NA	NA	TRBV9	TRBJ2-2	CASSVTTPGELFF	TGTGCCAGCAGCGTAACCACCCCCGGGGAGCTGTTTTTT
NA	NA	TRBV12-3/TRBV12-4	TRBJ2-1	CASSFSRRLSYNEQFF	TGTGCCAGCAGCTTCTCGAGGCGGTTATCCTACAATGAGCAGTTCTTC
NA	NA	TRBV6-5	TRBJ2-3	CASSIGLHKTDTQYF	TGTGCCAGCAGCATTGGACTACACAAGACAGATACGCAGTATTTT
NA	many	TRBV9	TRBJ2-5	CASSGRGHEKETQYF	TGTGCCAGCAGCGGCCGGGGACACGAAAAAGAGACCCAGTACTTC
NA	NA	TRBV5-1	TRBJ2-1	CASSFRGASTYDEQFF	TGCGCCAGCAGCTTCAGGGGGGCGTCAACCTACGATGAGCAGTTCTTC
TRBD1	NA	TRBV7-9	TRBJ1-5	CASSRGQGQPQHF	TGTGCCAGCAGCAGGGGACAGGGGCAGCCCCAGCATTTT
TRBD2	few	TRBV5-6	TRBJ2-3	CASSLIALAGYRDTQYF	TGTGCCAGCAGCTTGATCGCGCTAGCGGGGTATAGAGATACGCAGTATTTT
TRBD2	NA	TRBV5-1	TRBJ2-1	CASSLAGTIRNEQFF	TGCGCCAGCAGCTTGGCCGGGACTATACGCAATGAGCAGTTCTTC
TRBD2	NA	TRBV12-3/TRBV12-4	TRBJ2-3	CASSPAGGTTDTQYF	TGTGCCAGCAGTCCAGCGGGGGGAACCACAGATACGCAGTATTTT
NA	NA	TRBV7-9	TRBJ1-4	CASSRLSRGPGAEKLFF	TGTGCCAGCAGCCGCCTAAGCCGGGGCCCAGGGGCTGAAAAACTGTTTTTT
NA	NA	TRBV27	TRBJ2-3	CASSWTGEEMDTQYF	TGTGCCAGCAGTTGGACCGGGGAGGAAATGGATACGCAGTATTTT
NA	NA	TRBV20-1	TRBJ1-1	CSPSPRVLNTEAFF	TGCAGTCCCTCCCCCAGGGTCCTGAACACTGAAGCTTTCTTT
NA	few	TRBV29-1	TRBJ2-7	CSVEDFGSQYF	TGCAGCGTTGAAGATTTCGGCTCCCAGTACTTC
TRBD2	few	TRBV7-3	TRBJ2-1	CASSPRGGLYNEQFF	TGTGCCAGCAGCCCCCGCGGGGGGCTATACAATGAGCAGTTCTTC
TRBD2	NA	TRBV4-1	TRBJ2-5	CASSQYQTSTQETQYF	TGCGCCAGCAGCCAATACCAGACTAGCACTCAAGAGACCCAGTACTTC
TRBD2	few	TRBV7-2	TRBJ2-5	CASERGGGTQYF	TGTGCCAGCGAACGGGGGGGTGGGACCCAGTACTTC
NA	few	TRBV7-2	TRBJ2-2	CASSLALLAGGTGELFF	TGTGCCAGCAGCTTAGCGCTTCTGGCCGGCGGCACCGGGGAGCTGTTTTTT
TRBD1	NA	TRBV5-1	TRBJ1-4	CASSLGWDRNEKLFF	TGCGCCAGCAGCTTGGGATGGGACAGAAATGAAAAACTGTTTTTT
NA	few	TRBV9	TRBJ2-5	CASSVRQQETQYF	TGTGCCAGCAGCGTAAGACAGCAAGAGACCCAGTACTTC
NA	NA	TRBV7-2	TRBJ2-2	CASAQMSGVTGELFF	TGTGCCAGCGCCCAGATGTCCGGGGTGACCGGGGAGCTGTTTTTT
TRBD2	NA	TRBV20-1	TRBJ2-5	CSARLAGGMWETQYF	TGCAGTGCTAGACTAGCGGGGGGGATGTGGGAGACCCAGTACTTC
NA	few	TRBV29-1	TRBJ2-3	CSVPVRSTDTQYF	TGCAGCGTTCCAGTCCGTAGCACAGATACGCAGTATTTT
NA	NA	TRBV6-5	TRBJ1-2	CASSYFGYGYTF	TGTGCCAGCAGTTACTTCGGGTATGGCTACACCTTC
NA	many	TRBV5-1	TRBJ2-7	CASSLDGAYEQYF	TGCGCCAGCAGCTTGGACGGGGCCTACGAGCAGTACTTC
NA	few	TRBV5-4	TRBJ2-5	CASSLGGSTHSISTGETQYF	TGTGCCAGCAGCTTGGGAGGCTCAACCCACTCAATTAGCACGGGAGAGACCCAGTACTTC
NA	many	TRBV20-1	TRBJ1-2	CSARQPNYGYTF	TGCAGTGCGCGTCAGCCTAACTATGGCTACACCTTC
NA	many	TRBV7-2	TRBJ1-1	CASSLQGSTEAFF	TGTGCCAGCAGCTTACAGGGTAGCACTGAAGCTTTCTTT
NA	NA	TRBV5-5	TRBJ1-6	CASSYLEAINSPLHF	TGTGCCAGCAGCTACCTCGAGGCAATAAATTCACCCCTCCACTTT
NA	few	TRBV7-2	TRBJ2-3	CASSLGIPTDTQYF	TGTGCCAGCAGCTTAGGAATACCCACAGATACGCAGTATTTT